This is a list of T cell receptor beta chains from one sample in a study of blood T cell repertoires in COVID-19. This table comes from immunoSEQ multiplex PCR, and its TCRdb copy is limited to in-frame clones, with some not included. Of about 200,000 clones in the sample, around 88% were seen once. The sequencing input was peripheral blood. These receptors were taken from a man aged 18-30 years with active or convalescent COVID-19. Both conserved end residues are part of each CDR3. Each record gives: J gene, V gene, D gene, clone size, CDR3 DNA, CDR3 protein. A D gene is named only where the DNA matches it firmly. Only part of the rows carry a size: once, few, many, or a class if the clone is expanded.

j_call: TRBJ2-7
v_call: TRBV27
d_call: TRBD1
clone_size: NA
cdr3_nt: TGTGCCAGCAGTTACTCGGACAGGGGGTGGTACGAGCAGTACTTC
cdr3_aa: CASSYSDRGWYEQYF

j_call: TRBJ1-6
v_call: TRBV19
d_call: TRBD1
clone_size: NA
cdr3_nt: TGTGCCAGTAGCCAGACAGGGAAGACTTCACCCCTCCACTTT
cdr3_aa: CASSQTGKTSPLHF

j_call: TRBJ2-5
v_call: TRBV27
d_call: TRBD1
clone_size: NA
cdr3_nt: TGTGCCAGCAGTTTCGGACAGGGGTACCAAGAGACCCAGTACTTC
cdr3_aa: CASSFGQGYQETQYF

j_call: TRBJ1-1
v_call: TRBV18
d_call: NA
clone_size: NA
cdr3_nt: TGTGCCAGCTCACCATTTCTCGCGGGGATGAACACTGAAGCTTTCTTT
cdr3_aa: CASSPFLAGMNTEAFF

j_call: TRBJ2-6
v_call: TRBV7-7
d_call: NA
clone_size: NA
cdr3_nt: TGTGCTAGCAGCCTAGGGGCTTCTGGGGCCAACGTCCTGACTTTC
cdr3_aa: CASSLGASGANVLTF

j_call: TRBJ1-2
v_call: TRBV7-6
d_call: NA
clone_size: NA
cdr3_nt: TGTGCCAGCAGCTCTTTGACGGCCGGAGGCTATGGCTACACCTTC
cdr3_aa: CASSSLTAGGYGYTF

j_call: TRBJ1-2
v_call: TRBV7-9
d_call: NA
clone_size: NA
cdr3_nt: TGTGCCAGCAGCTTAGCGTACGGTGAGAGTGGCTACACCTTC
cdr3_aa: CASSLAYGESGYTF

j_call: TRBJ2-1
v_call: TRBV5-8
d_call: TRBD2
clone_size: NA
cdr3_nt: TGTGCCAGCAGCTTTGTGGGAGGGACGTCCTACAATGAGCAGTTCTTC
cdr3_aa: CASSFVGGTSYNEQFF

j_call: TRBJ1-1
v_call: TRBV7-9
d_call: TRBD1
clone_size: few
cdr3_nt: TGTGCCAGCAGGCCGGACAGGGAATGGGATACTGAAGCTTTCTTT
cdr3_aa: CASRPDREWDTEAFF

j_call: TRBJ2-7
v_call: TRBV19
d_call: NA
clone_size: NA
cdr3_nt: TGTGCCAGTAGTTCGCAGGGGAGTTCCTACGAGCAGTACTTC
cdr3_aa: CASSSQGSSYEQYF

j_call: TRBJ2-1
v_call: TRBV7-3
d_call: TRBD2
clone_size: NA
cdr3_nt: TGTGCCAGCAGCCCGTTGGGCGGGAGGATCAACAATGAGCAGTTCTTC
cdr3_aa: CASSPLGGRINNEQFF

j_call: TRBJ2-7
v_call: TRBV18
d_call: NA
clone_size: NA
cdr3_nt: TGTGCCAGCTCACCTTTGGAGCGGTTGGACGAGCAGTACTTC
cdr3_aa: CASSPLERLDEQYF

j_call: TRBJ1-5
v_call: TRBV27
d_call: TRBD1
clone_size: NA
cdr3_nt: TGTGCCAGCAGTCCGGGACAGGGCCCTCGTCAGCCCCAGCATTTT
cdr3_aa: CASSPGQGPRQPQHF

j_call: TRBJ2-5
v_call: TRBV19
d_call: TRBD1
clone_size: once
cdr3_nt: TGTGCCAGTAGTATAGGCTCCGGGACAGGGGGCCGAAAGTACCAAGAGACCCAGTACTTC
cdr3_aa: CASSIGSGTGGRKYQETQYF

j_call: TRBJ1-2
v_call: TRBV10-3
d_call: NA
clone_size: NA
cdr3_nt: TGTGCCATCAGCGCAGGGGATGGCTACACCTTC
cdr3_aa: CAISAGDGYTF

j_call: TRBJ1-1
v_call: TRBV18
d_call: TRBD1
clone_size: NA
cdr3_nt: TGTGCCAGCTCACTGAACAGGGGTGGGGTAACTGAAGCTTTCTTT
cdr3_aa: CASSLNRGGVTEAFF

j_call: TRBJ1-6
v_call: TRBV2
d_call: NA
clone_size: NA
cdr3_nt: TGTGCCAGCAGTGATGTCCGGTCACCCCTCCACTTT
cdr3_aa: CASSDVRSPLHF

j_call: TRBJ2-5
v_call: TRBV27
d_call: TRBD1
clone_size: once
cdr3_nt: TGTGCCAGCACCCACAGGGGTGGGGAGACCCAGTACTTC
cdr3_aa: CASTHRGGETQYF

j_call: TRBJ1-6
v_call: TRBV7-2
d_call: TRBD1
clone_size: NA
cdr3_nt: TGTGCCAGCAGCCAGACAGGGAACAATTCACCCCTCCACTTT
cdr3_aa: CASSQTGNNSPLHF

j_call: TRBJ1-5
v_call: TRBV27
d_call: NA
clone_size: NA
cdr3_nt: TGTGCCAGCAGTTTTGGGGGAACAGGGAGTGGCAATCAGCCCCAGCATTTT
cdr3_aa: CASSFGGTGSGNQPQHF

j_call: TRBJ1-5
v_call: TRBV5-1
d_call: NA
clone_size: few
cdr3_nt: TGCGCCAGCAGCTTCAGGGGCGGGGGTCAGCCCCAGCATTTT
cdr3_aa: CASSFRGGGQPQHF

j_call: TRBJ2-3
v_call: TRBV4-3
d_call: TRBD2
clone_size: NA
cdr3_nt: TGCGCCAGCAGCCAGGCGGGAGTATCAGATACGCAGTATTTT
cdr3_aa: CASSQAGVSDTQYF

j_call: TRBJ2-5
v_call: TRBV5-1
d_call: NA
clone_size: many
cdr3_nt: TGCGCCAGCAGCCAAGGACTCGTCCAAGAGACCCAGTACTTC
cdr3_aa: CASSQGLVQETQYF

j_call: TRBJ1-6
v_call: TRBV6-5
d_call: TRBD1
clone_size: once
cdr3_nt: TGTGCCAGCAGTCGACAGGGTATGACACCCCTCCACTTT
cdr3_aa: CASSRQGMTPLHF

j_call: TRBJ2-5
v_call: TRBV9
d_call: TRBD2
clone_size: NA
cdr3_nt: TGTGCCAGCAGCGAGGGACTAGCGGGAGCCCAAGAGACCCAGTACTTC
cdr3_aa: CASSEGLAGAQETQYF

j_call: TRBJ1-5
v_call: TRBV12-3/TRBV12-4
d_call: TRBD1
clone_size: once
cdr3_nt: TGTGCCAGCAGAGGGACAGGGATTCAGCCCCAGCATTTT
cdr3_aa: CASRGTGIQPQHF

j_call: TRBJ2-7
v_call: TRBV29-1
d_call: TRBD1
clone_size: NA
cdr3_nt: TGCAGCGTTGAAGATAGCGGACAGGGCGACGAGCAGTACTTC
cdr3_aa: CSVEDSGQGDEQYF

j_call: TRBJ2-1
v_call: TRBV5-1
d_call: TRBD2
clone_size: NA
cdr3_nt: TGCGCCAGCCGCCCGGGACTAGCGGGTCATGAGCAGTTCTTC
cdr3_aa: CASRPGLAGHEQFF

j_call: TRBJ2-7
v_call: TRBV2
d_call: NA
clone_size: NA
cdr3_nt: TGTGCCAGCAGAAGGGACAACTACGAGCAGTACTTC
cdr3_aa: CASRRDNYEQYF

j_call: TRBJ2-7
v_call: TRBV28
d_call: TRBD1
clone_size: NA
cdr3_nt: TGTGCCAGCAGGCAGGGGGCCCTCGAGCAGTACTTC
cdr3_aa: CASRQGALEQYF

j_call: TRBJ2-2
v_call: TRBV6-5
d_call: NA
clone_size: NA
cdr3_nt: TGTGCCAGCAGGGTGCAGGCAATCACCGGGGAGCTGTTTTTT
cdr3_aa: CASRVQAITGELFF

j_call: TRBJ1-1
v_call: TRBV19
d_call: TRBD1
clone_size: NA
cdr3_nt: TGTGCCAGTAGTCCCCAGGGGGTTGTGGGCACTGAAGCTTTCTTT
cdr3_aa: CASSPQGVVGTEAFF

j_call: TRBJ2-3
v_call: TRBV10-2
d_call: TRBD2
clone_size: NA
cdr3_nt: TGCGCCAGCAGTGAAGGGAGCGGGAGCGGCACAGATACGCAGTATTTT
cdr3_aa: CASSEGSGSGTDTQYF

j_call: TRBJ2-3
v_call: TRBV27
d_call: NA
clone_size: NA
cdr3_nt: TGTGCCAGCAGATTCACAACATCCGCACTAAGGGATACGCAGTATTTT
cdr3_aa: CASRFTTSALRDTQYF

j_call: TRBJ1-2
v_call: TRBV18
d_call: NA
clone_size: NA
cdr3_nt: TGTGCCAGCTCACCGGACAGCGAGTATGGCTACACCTTC
cdr3_aa: CASSPDSEYGYTF

j_call: TRBJ2-3
v_call: TRBV19
d_call: TRBD2
clone_size: NA
cdr3_nt: TGTGCCAGTAGTGATAAGGGACTAGCGGGAGATACGCAGTATTTT
cdr3_aa: CASSDKGLAGDTQYF

j_call: TRBJ1-5
v_call: TRBV12-5
d_call: NA
clone_size: NA
cdr3_nt: TGTGCTAGTGGCCGGACAGCTCGTCAGCCCCAGCATTTT
cdr3_aa: CASGRTARQPQHF

j_call: TRBJ1-1
v_call: TRBV6-5
d_call: NA
clone_size: NA
cdr3_nt: TGTGCCAGCAGTTACTCGCAGGGGCAACAGAACACTGAAGCTTTCTTT
cdr3_aa: CASSYSQGQQNTEAFF

j_call: TRBJ2-7
v_call: TRBV20-1
d_call: NA
clone_size: NA
cdr3_nt: TGCAGTGCTAGTTGGGAGCGGGCCCCAATCCTCAGCTCCTACGAGCAGTACTTC
cdr3_aa: CSASWERAPILSSYEQYF

j_call: TRBJ2-7
v_call: TRBV11-2
d_call: NA
clone_size: NA
cdr3_nt: TGTGCCAGCAGCGAAGGCAGGGGCGCCTACGAGCAGTACTTC
cdr3_aa: CASSEGRGAYEQYF

j_call: TRBJ2-3
v_call: TRBV28
d_call: NA
clone_size: NA
cdr3_nt: TGTGCCAGCAGTTCTGCAGCAGATACGCAGTATTTT
cdr3_aa: CASSSAADTQYF

j_call: TRBJ1-5
v_call: TRBV12-5
d_call: TRBD1
clone_size: NA
cdr3_nt: TGTGCTAGTGGACTACAGGGGAATCAGCCCCAGCATTTT
cdr3_aa: CASGLQGNQPQHF

j_call: TRBJ2-1
v_call: TRBV6-5
d_call: TRBD2
clone_size: NA
cdr3_nt: TGTGCCAGCACCCCAGCGGGGGGGCTGTATGAGCAGTTCTTC
cdr3_aa: CASTPAGGLYEQFF

j_call: TRBJ1-3
v_call: TRBV21-1
d_call: NA
clone_size: NA
cdr3_nt: TGTGCCAGCAAAGAGACACAGCACTCTGGAAACACCATATATTTT
cdr3_aa: CASKETQHSGNTIYF

j_call: TRBJ1-5
v_call: TRBV28
d_call: NA
clone_size: NA
cdr3_nt: TGTGCCAGCAGTCCGTTATCGACATACAGCAATCAGCCCCAGCATTTT
cdr3_aa: CASSPLSTYSNQPQHF

j_call: TRBJ2-7
v_call: TRBV2
d_call: TRBD1
clone_size: NA
cdr3_nt: TGTGCCAGCAATAGGGGACAGGGGGACTACGAGCAGTACTTC
cdr3_aa: CASNRGQGDYEQYF

j_call: TRBJ2-6
v_call: TRBV7-3
d_call: NA
clone_size: NA
cdr3_nt: TGTGCCAGCAGCTTATTGGGAGCTGGGGCCAACGTCCTGACTTTC
cdr3_aa: CASSLLGAGANVLTF

j_call: TRBJ1-5
v_call: TRBV4-2
d_call: TRBD1
clone_size: NA
cdr3_nt: TGTGCCAGCAGCCAAGCCGACAGGGTTAGCAATCAGCCCCAGCATTTT
cdr3_aa: CASSQADRVSNQPQHF

j_call: TRBJ2-7
v_call: TRBV30
d_call: TRBD1
clone_size: NA
cdr3_nt: TGTGCCTGGAGTGTTGGGACAGGGTCCTACGAGCAGTACTTC
cdr3_aa: CAWSVGTGSYEQYF

j_call: TRBJ2-7
v_call: TRBV30
d_call: TRBD2
clone_size: NA
cdr3_nt: TGTGCCTGGCGGACTAGCGGGAGGTACGAGCAGTACTTC
cdr3_aa: CAWRTSGRYEQYF

j_call: TRBJ1-2
v_call: TRBV29-1
d_call: TRBD1
clone_size: once
cdr3_nt: TGCAGCTGTTCGCCGATGGGACAGGCTCATGGCTACACCTTC
cdr3_aa: CSCSPMGQAHGYTF

j_call: TRBJ1-1
v_call: TRBV19
d_call: NA
clone_size: NA
cdr3_nt: TGTGCCAGTAGTCTCCTACTTCCATTGAACACTGAAGCTTTCTTT
cdr3_aa: CASSLLLPLNTEAFF

j_call: TRBJ1-1
v_call: TRBV11-3
d_call: TRBD1
clone_size: NA
cdr3_nt: TGTGCCAGCAGCCGGACAGGGGGGACTGAAGCTTTCTTT
cdr3_aa: CASSRTGGTEAFF